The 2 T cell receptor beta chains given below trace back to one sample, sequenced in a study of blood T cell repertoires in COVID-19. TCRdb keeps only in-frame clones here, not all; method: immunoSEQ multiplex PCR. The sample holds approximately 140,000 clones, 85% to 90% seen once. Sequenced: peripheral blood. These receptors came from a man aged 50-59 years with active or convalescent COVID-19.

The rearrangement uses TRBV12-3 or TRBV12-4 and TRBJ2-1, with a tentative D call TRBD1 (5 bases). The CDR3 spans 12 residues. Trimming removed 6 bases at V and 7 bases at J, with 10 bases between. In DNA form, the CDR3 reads TGTGCCAGCAGAAAGACAGAAAATGAGCAGTTCTTC. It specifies CASRKTENEQFF.

As DNA, the CDR3 is TGCGCCAGCAGCCAAGGACGGGACGGGAGGCCCCACAATGAGCAGTTCTTC. This sequence encodes CASSQGRDGRPHNEQFF. This chain joins TRBV4-1 and TRBJ2-1, with 7 nucleotides matching TRBD2. Germline assignment: CDR1 MGHRA and CDR2 YSYEKL. The V segment lost 1 base and the J segment 5 bases; nucleotides outside the gene matches: 11. CDR3 length: 17 amino acids.